The 15 T cell receptor beta chains below all came from one sample that was sequenced in a study of cytomegalovirus exposure and HLA in healthy donors. The PCR used 60 Vbeta and 13 Jbeta primers. Method: immunoSEQ multiplex PCR; TCRdb's copy keeps in-frame clones and lacks some. Of some 180,000 clones in the sample, roughly 79% are singletons; the top ten hold around 3%. The source material was PBMCs. Receptors were obtained from a male donor in good health and CMV-seronegative.

This chain uses TRBV9 with TRBJ1-5; the match to TRBD1 covers 9 bases. The CDR3 covers 15 residues. The germline V gene has CDR1 SGDLS and CDR2 YYNGEE. With 6 bases clipped from V and 6 bases from J, the junction kept 10 bases outside the gene matches. CDR3 residues: CASTRTGEVGQPQHF. The CDR3 nucleotides read TGTGCCAGCACTAGGACAGGGGAAGTTGGTCAGCCCCAGCATTTT.

The rearrangement links TRBV5-1 to TRBJ2-1; D call uncertain. Deletions cut 6 bases from V and 15 bases from J, with 19 bases between. The CDR3 is 12 residues long. In germline, CDR1 is SGHRS, CDR2 YFSETQ. The CDR3 here is CASNSQTGLGFF. The CDR3 DNA sequence: TGCGCCAGCAACTCACAGACCGGCCTTGGGTTCTTC.

This chain joins TRBV6-5 and TRBJ1-5; 9 positions match TRBD1. The CDR3 has 15 residues. Germline-derived CDR1 and CDR2 are MNHEY and SVGAGI. V dropped 1 base and J dropped 7; count of bases not matched to a gene: 5. The CDR3 coding sequence is TGTGCCAGCAGTTACTTACAGGGGGCGAGACAGCCCCAGCATTTT. Protein sequence: CASSYLQGARQPQHF.

This clone occurred a few times. CDR3 sequence reads: CASSGRVDQPQHF. The CDR3 coding sequence is TGTGCCAGCAGCGGGAGAGTGGATCAGCCCCAGCATTTT. The chain joins TRBV9 to TRBJ1-5; D call uncertain. Germline CDR1 SGDLS, CDR2 YYNGEE. The CDR3 is 13 amino acids. V lost 3 bases and J lost 5, with 9 bases in between.

The chain recombines TRBV4-3 with TRBJ2-3; 9 bases are shared with TRBD1. Trimming at V came to 0 bases and at J to 7 bases, leaving 11 bases not matched to a gene. CDR1 and CDR2 from the germline V gene are LGHNA and YSLEER. The CDR3 is made up of 17 amino acids. In DNA form, the CDR3 reads TGCGCCAGCAGCCAAGAAATTTCGGGACAGGGACGTAATACGCAGTATTTT. It codes for CASSQEISGQGRNTQYF.

This clone has more than one count but fewer than ten. The chain couples TRBV6-6 to TRBJ1-5, with D perhaps matching TRBD1 (5 bases). Germline V gene lookup returns CDR1 MNHNY and CDR2 SVGAGI (reference sequence). This CDR3 has 15 residues. Trimming cost V 6 bases and J 0 bases, with 12 bases left between them. The CDR3, as DNA: TGTGCCAGCAGCCGGGGCGGGACTAGCAATCAGCCCCAGCATTTT. Protein product: CASSRGGTSNQPQHF.

The chain couples TRBV25-1 to TRBJ1-2; the match to TRBD1 covers 10 bases. This CDR3 is built from 17 residues. The V and J ends lost 6 bases and 1 base, in that order; junction bases with no gene match: 11. Germline loops: CDR1 MGHDK, CDR2 SYGVNS. The CDR3, as DNA: TGTGCCAGCAGCGAACCCTCCGGGACAGGGGTTAACTATGGCTACACCTTC. Translation gives CASSEPSGTGVNYGYTF.

The gene calls are TRBV7-9 and TRBJ1-2; 7 bases line up with TRBD1. Trimming removed 4 bases from V and 3 bases from J; junction bases left unmatched: 8. CDR3 size: 15 residues. Germline V gene sequence: CDR1 SEHNR, CDR2 FQNEAQ (reference sequence). CDR3 protein: CASSSGGGTDYGYTF. In nucleotides, the CDR3 is TGTGCCAGCAGCTCAGGAGGGGGGACAGACTATGGCTACACCTTC.

The CDR3 protein is CASSPVLYGYTF. In nucleotides, the CDR3 is TGTGCCAGCAGCCCGGTCCTCTATGGCTACACCTTC. The chain joins TRBV6-6 to TRBJ1-2; D ambiguous. The ends were cut back, 6 bases at V and 4 bases at J, with 9 bases in the middle. CDR1 and CDR2 from the germline V gene are MNHNY and SVGAGI (reference sequence). The CDR3 has 12 residues.

The V and J genes are TRBV6-5 and TRBJ1-3; 7 bases match TRBD1. This CDR3 has 15 amino acids. Germline V gene lookup returns CDR1 MNHEY and CDR2 SVGAGI. The V and J ends lost 2 bases and 1 base, in that order; junction bases with no gene match: 2. CDR3 region: CASSYRGLSGNTIYF. Here the CDR3 DNA reads TGTGCCAGCAGTTACAGGGGGCTGTCTGGAAACACCATATATTTT.

The V gene is TRBV7-8, the J gene TRBJ1-2; possibly TRBD1 for D (5 bases). Germline V gene data show CDR1 as SGHVS and CDR2 as FQNEAQ. The CDR3 contains 14 residues. The V end lost 5 bases, the J end lost 5 bases, and 15 bases lay between the germline ends. In nucleotides, the CDR3 is TGTGCCAGCAGCGAACAGGTAGCATTTTATGGCTACACCTTC. Translation gives CASSEQVAFYGYTF.

This chain links TRBV19 with TRBJ1-5; D not resolved. The CDR3 sequence is 14 residues long. Germline CDR1 LNHDA, CDR2 SQIVND (reference sequence). Trimming stripped 2 bases from V and 11 bases from J, with 16 bases between. CDR3 bases: TGTGCCAGTAGTATACTCGCAGAACCGGGAACCCAGCATTTT. Its protein is CASSILAEPGTQHF.

About this clone: Mismatch with germline at one junction end may stem from a read error. V is TRBV19 and J is TRBJ2-1, with D possibly TRBD2 on 5 matching bases. CDR3 length: 12 residues. Germline V lookup: CDR1 LNHDA, CDR2 SQIVND (reference sequence). The CDR3 loop reads CASSIGIFDRLF. In DNA, the CDR3 is TGTGCCAGTAGTATCGGGATTTTCGATAGGCTCTTC. Filled out from reference TRBV19 and TRBJ2-1, the complete variable domain reads DGGITQSPKYLFRKEGQNVTLSCEQNLNHDAMYWYRQDPGQGLRLIYYSQIVNDFQKGDIAEGYSVSREKKESFPLTVTSAQKNPTAFYLCASSIGIFDRLFGPGTRLTVL.

This clone has only one observation. The rearrangement joins TRBV5-4 to TRBJ2-7; 8 nucleotides align to TRBD1. The length of the CDR3 is 14 residues. Germline trimming cut 4 bases from V and 1 base from J; bases unmatched to any gene: 4. Germline V gene sequence: CDR1 SGHNT, CDR2 YYREEE (reference sequence). CDR3 nucleotide sequence: TGTGCCAGCAGCCTATGGACAGGGTCCTACGAGCAGTACTTC. Residues: CASSLWTGSYEQYF.

The chain uses TRBV6-6 and TRBJ2-7; TRBD2 is a possible D gene (6 bases). This CDR3 is built from 15 residues. V lost 5 bases and J 2 bases, leaving 16 bases between the germline ends. Germline-derived CDR1 and CDR2 are MNHNY and SVGAGI (reference sequence). The CDR3: CASSLGTAGPYEQYF. The CDR3 DNA reads TGTGCCAGCAGTCTTGGGACTGCTGGTCCCTACGAGCAGTACTTC.